Below, one T cell receptor beta chain is given with its context. Its antigen is unknown. This record belongs to a study of OX40 agonist ivuxolimab in advanced cancers. V was cut by 5 bases and J by 3 bases, with 11 bases left in between. CDR1 MNHNS and CDR2 SASEGT come from the germline V gene. CDR3 length: 13 amino acids. Method: immunoSEQ multiplex PCR; TCRdb's copy keeps in-frame clones and lacks some. The table includes about 26,000 clones, 80% to 90% detected once. Findings and caveats of the study: Some of the nonresponding patients also showed low levels of normalized T-cell clonal expansion.

The sequencing used CD4+ or CD8+ T cells sorted from blood, collected in a trial of the OX40 agonist ivuxolimab. V and J are TRBV6-1 and TRBJ2-7; D could derive from TRBD1 or TRBD2 (5 bases each). This sequence was found in an adult with an advanced solid tumor such as melanoma, head and neck, liver or kidney cancer. For the CDR3, the DNA is TGTGCCAGCAGTACCGGGACCTACTACGAGCAGTACTTC. It translates to CASSTGTYYEQYF.